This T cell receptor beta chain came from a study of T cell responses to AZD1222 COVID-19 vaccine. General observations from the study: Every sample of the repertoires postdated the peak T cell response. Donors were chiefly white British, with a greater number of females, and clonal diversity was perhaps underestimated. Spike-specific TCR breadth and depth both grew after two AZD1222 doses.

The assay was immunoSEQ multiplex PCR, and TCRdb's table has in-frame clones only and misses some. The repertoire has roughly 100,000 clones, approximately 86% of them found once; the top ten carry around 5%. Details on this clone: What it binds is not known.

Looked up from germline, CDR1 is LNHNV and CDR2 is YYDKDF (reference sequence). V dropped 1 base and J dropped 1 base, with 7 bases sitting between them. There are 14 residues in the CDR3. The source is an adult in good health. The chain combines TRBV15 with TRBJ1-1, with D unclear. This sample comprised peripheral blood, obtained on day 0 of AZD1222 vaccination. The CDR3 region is CATSRGGQNTEAFF. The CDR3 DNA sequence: TGTGCCACCAGCAGAGGTGGCCAGAACACTGAAGCTTTCTTT.